This T cell receptor beta chain was sequenced during a study of beta chain features in type 1 diabetes. This CDR3 has 13 residues. Trimming stripped 8 bases from V and 8 bases from J, with 18 bases between. Germline assignment: CDR1 MDHEN and CDR2 SYDVKM. Whole-study findings and limits: In comparison with healthy donors, patients had naive, central memory and Treg TCRB repertoires that appeared more similar. Patients with Type 1 diabetes showed moderately but significantly shorter TCRB CDR3s in all four CD4+ subsets.

This clone has only a few counts. What it binds is unknown. Stem cell-like memory, regulatory, central memory and naive CD4+ cells were sorted via CD45RO/CCR7/CD25/CD127/CD95/CD27. Sequenced material consisted of expressed TCRB transcripts (all of the isolated RNA was reverse transcribed). Some 3.8 million reads, on average, came from each naive, central memory and regulatory T cell sample. The table came from immunoSEQ multiplex PCR; TCRdb's copy has only in-frame clones and leaves some out. The sample holds 200,000 to 300,000 clones, around 21% seen once. This rearrangement joins TRBV28 to TRBJ1-2, with D tentatively TRBD1 (5 bases). The sample was naive CD4+ T cells from blood. This sequence was found in a woman between 35 and 50 years old with type 1 diabetes. CDR3 nucleotide sequence: TGTGCCAGCGGAAGCGGGACCGTGGGAGGCTACACCTTC. Protein product: CASGSGTVGGYTF.